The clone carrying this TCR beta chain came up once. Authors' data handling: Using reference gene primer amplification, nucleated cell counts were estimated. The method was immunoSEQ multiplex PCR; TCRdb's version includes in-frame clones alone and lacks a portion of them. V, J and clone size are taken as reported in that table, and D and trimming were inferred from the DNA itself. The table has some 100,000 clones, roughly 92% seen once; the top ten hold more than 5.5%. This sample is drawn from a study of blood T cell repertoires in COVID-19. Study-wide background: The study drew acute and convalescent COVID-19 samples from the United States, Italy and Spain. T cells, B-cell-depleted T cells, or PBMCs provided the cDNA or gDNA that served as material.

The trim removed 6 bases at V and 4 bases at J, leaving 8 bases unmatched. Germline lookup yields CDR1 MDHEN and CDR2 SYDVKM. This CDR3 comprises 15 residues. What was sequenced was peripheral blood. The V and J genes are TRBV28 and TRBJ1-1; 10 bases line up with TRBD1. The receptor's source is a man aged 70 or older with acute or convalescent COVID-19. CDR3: CASRLRTGGATEAFF. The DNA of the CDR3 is TGTGCCAGCAGACTACGGACAGGGGGTGCCACTGAAGCTTTCTTT.